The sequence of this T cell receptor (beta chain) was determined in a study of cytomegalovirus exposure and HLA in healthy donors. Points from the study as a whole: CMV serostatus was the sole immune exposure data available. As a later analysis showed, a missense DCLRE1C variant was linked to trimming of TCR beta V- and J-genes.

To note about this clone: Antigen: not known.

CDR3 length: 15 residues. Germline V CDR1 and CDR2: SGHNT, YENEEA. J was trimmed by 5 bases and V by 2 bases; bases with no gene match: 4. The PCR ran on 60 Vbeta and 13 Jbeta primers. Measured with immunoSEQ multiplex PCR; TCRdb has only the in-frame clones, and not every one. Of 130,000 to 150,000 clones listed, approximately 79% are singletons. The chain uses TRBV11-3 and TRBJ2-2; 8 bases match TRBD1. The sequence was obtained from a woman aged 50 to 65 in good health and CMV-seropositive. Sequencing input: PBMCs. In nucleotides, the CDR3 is TGTGCCAGCAGCTTACGGACAGGGCGGACCGGGGAGCTGTTTTTT. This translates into CASSLRTGRTGELFF.